This paragraph covers one TCR beta chain sequence. The source of the sample is a study of cytomegalovirus exposure and HLA in healthy donors. TCRdb keeps only in-frame clones here, not all; method: immunoSEQ multiplex PCR. Here the sample spans roughly 330,000 clones, about 90% being singletons. Sequenced material: PBMCs. The TCR comes from a woman aged 25-40 years in good health and CMV-seropositive.

CDR3 in DNA: TGTGCCAGCAGCTTAGCTCCGGGGGAGACCCAGTACTTC. Translating it yields CASSLAPGETQYF. The V call is TRBV7-2, the J call TRBJ2-5; weak D call: TRBD2 (5 bases). V lost 0 bases to trimming and J lost 5 bases, with 7 bases between them. CDR3 length: 13 residues. In germline, CDR1 is SGHTA, CDR2 FQGNSA.